This entry features one T cell receptor beta chain sequence. The data derive from a study of blood T cell repertoires in COVID-19. Trimming stripped 2 bases from V and 1 base from J, with 14 bases between. Looked up from germline, CDR1 is SGHAT and CDR2 is FQNNGV. This CDR3 comprises 16 residues. Those enrolled, adults aged about 18 to 89 years, came from roughly 22 US areas. Cohort assignment relied on participant-reported clinical history. Cohort 3 donors were reported recovered after two negative PCRs, clearance, or symptom resolution. Per the authors' pipeline: The assay estimated nucleated cells by amplifying reference gene primers. Assay used: immunoSEQ multiplex PCR; TCRdb lists only in-frame clones, some missing. The V and J calls and clone size come from that table; D and trimming were worked out from the DNA. The table shows about 240,000 clones, with roughly 90% occurring only once.

The TCR was taken from a woman aged 25 to 39 who had recovered from COVID-19. The specimen was PBMCs or T cells enriched from blood (not recorded which). V usage is TRBV11-2 and J usage is TRBJ1-1; D possibly corresponds to TRBD1 (6 bases). This CDR3 reads CASSLQGRVPNTEAFF. The CDR3 DNA is TGTGCCAGCAGCTTACAGGGGAGGGTCCCGAACACTGAAGCTTTCTTT.